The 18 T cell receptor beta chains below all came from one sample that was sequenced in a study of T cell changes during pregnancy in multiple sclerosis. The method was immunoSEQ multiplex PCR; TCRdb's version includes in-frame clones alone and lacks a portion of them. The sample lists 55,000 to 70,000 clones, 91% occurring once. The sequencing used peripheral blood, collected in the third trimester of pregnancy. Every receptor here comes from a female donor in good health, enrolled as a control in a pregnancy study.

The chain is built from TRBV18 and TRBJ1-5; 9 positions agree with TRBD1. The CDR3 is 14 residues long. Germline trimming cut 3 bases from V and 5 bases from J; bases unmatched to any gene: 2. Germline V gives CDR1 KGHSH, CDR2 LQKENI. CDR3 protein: CASSPDRGYQPQHF. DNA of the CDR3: TGTGCCAGCTCACCGGACAGGGGCTATCAGCCCCAGCATTTT.

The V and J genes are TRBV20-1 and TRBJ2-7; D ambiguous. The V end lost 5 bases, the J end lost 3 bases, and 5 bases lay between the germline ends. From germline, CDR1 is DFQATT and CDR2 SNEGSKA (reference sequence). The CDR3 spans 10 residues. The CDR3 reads CSAADYEQYF. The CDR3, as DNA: TGCAGTGCTGCAGACTACGAGCAGTACTTC.

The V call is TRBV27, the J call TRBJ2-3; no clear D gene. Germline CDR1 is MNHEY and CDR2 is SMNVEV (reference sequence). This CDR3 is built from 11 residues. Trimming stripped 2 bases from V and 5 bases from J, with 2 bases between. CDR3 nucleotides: TGTGCCAGCAGTTTACGAGATACGCAGTATTTT. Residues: CASSLRDTQYF.

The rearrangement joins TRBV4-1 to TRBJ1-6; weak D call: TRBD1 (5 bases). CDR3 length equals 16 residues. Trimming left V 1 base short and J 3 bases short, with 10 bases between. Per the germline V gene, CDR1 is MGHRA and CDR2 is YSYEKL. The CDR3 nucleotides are TGCGCCAGCAGCCAAGCTCCGGGGGGCTATAATTCACCCCTCCACTTT. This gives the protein CASSQAPGGYNSPLHF.

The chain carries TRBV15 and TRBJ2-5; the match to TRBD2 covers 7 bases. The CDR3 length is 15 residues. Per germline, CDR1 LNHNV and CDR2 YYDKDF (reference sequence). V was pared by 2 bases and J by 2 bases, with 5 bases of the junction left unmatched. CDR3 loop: CATSRLLGGQETQYF. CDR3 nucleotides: TGTGCCACCAGCAGACTGCTGGGAGGGCAAGAGACCCAGTACTTC.

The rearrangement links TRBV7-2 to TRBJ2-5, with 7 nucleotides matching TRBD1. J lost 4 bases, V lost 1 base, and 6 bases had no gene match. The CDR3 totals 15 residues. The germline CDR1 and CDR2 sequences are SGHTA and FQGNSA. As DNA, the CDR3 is TGTGCCAGCAGCTTAGGTGGTGCAGGGGGAGAGACCCAGTACTTC. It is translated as CASSLGGAGGETQYF.

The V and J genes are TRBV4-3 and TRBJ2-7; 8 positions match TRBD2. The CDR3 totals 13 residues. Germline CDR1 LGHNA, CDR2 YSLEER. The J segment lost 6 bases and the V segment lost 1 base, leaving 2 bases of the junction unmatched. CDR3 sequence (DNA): TGCGCCAGCAGCCAAGTTGGGACTAGCGAGCAGTACTTC. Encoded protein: CASSQVGTSEQYF.

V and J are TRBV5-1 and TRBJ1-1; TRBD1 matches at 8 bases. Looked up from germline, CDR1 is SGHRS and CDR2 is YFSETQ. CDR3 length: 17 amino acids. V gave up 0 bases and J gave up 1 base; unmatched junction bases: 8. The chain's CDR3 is CASSLGKGQVRNTEAFF. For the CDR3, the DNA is TGCGCCAGCAGCTTGGGCAAGGGACAGGTGCGGAACACTGAAGCTTTCTTT.

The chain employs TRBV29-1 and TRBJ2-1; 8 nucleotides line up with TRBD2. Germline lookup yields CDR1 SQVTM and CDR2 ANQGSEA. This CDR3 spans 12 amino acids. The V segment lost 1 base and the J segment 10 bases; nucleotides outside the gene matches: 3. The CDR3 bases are TGCAGCGTTGAAGTTGCGGGGGGCGAGCAGTTCTTC. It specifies CSVEVAGGEQFF.

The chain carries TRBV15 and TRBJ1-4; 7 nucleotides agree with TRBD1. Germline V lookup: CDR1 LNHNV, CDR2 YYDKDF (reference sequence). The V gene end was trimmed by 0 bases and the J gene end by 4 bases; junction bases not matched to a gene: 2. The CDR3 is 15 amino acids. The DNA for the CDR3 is TGTGCCACCAGCAGAGAGACAGGGCTTAATGAAAAACTGTTTTTT. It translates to CATSRETGLNEKLFF.

DNA for the CDR3: TGTGCCAGTAGTTCCGGACAGGCGGCTTTCTTT. The encoded protein is CASSSGQAAFF. V and J are TRBV19 and TRBJ1-1, with TRBD1 identical over 7 bases. This CDR3 is built from 11 residues. J lost 11 bases, V lost 5 bases, and 5 bases had no gene match. The germline CDR1 and CDR2 sequences are LNHDA and SQIVND (reference sequence).

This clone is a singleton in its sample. This CDR3 is CASSLGQGAREQYF. The CDR3 nucleotides read TGTGCCAGCAGCTTGGGACAGGGGGCGAGGGAGCAGTACTTC. The V gene is TRBV5-6, the J gene TRBJ2-7, with 10 bases identical to TRBD1. CDR1 SGHDT and CDR2 YYEEEE come from the germline V gene. The trim removed 0 bases at V and 7 bases at J, leaving 4 bases unmatched. CDR3 length equals 14 residues.

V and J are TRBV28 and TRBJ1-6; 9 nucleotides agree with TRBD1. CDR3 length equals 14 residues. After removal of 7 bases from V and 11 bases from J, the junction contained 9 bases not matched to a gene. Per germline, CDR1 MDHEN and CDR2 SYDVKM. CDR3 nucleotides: TGTGCCAGCAACCCGGGACAGGGTTCTACACCCCTCCACTTT. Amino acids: CASNPGQGSTPLHF.

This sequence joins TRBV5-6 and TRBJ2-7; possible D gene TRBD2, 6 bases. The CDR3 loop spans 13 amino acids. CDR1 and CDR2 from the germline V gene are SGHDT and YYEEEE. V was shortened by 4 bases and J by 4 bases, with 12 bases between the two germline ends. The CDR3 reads CASSPGLAYEQYF. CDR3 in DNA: TGTGCCAGCAGCCCGGGACTCGCTTACGAGCAGTACTTC.

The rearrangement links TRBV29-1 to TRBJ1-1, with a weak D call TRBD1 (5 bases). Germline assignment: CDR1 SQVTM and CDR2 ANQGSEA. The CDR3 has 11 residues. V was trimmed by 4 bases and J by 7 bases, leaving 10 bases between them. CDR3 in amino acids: CSVGTTYEAFF. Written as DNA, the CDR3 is TGCAGCGTTGGGACAACTTATGAAGCTTTCTTT.

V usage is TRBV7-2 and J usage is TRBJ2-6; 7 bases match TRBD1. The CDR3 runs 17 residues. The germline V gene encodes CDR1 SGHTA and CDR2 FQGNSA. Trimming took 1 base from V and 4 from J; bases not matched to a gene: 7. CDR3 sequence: CASSLVTGSSGANVLTF. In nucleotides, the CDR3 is TGTGCCAGCAGCTTAGTGACAGGGTCATCGGGGGCCAACGTCCTGACTTTC. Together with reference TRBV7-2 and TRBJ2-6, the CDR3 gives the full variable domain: GAGVSQSPSNKVTEKGKDVELRCDPISGHTALYWYRQSLGQGLEFLIYFQGNSAPDKSGLPSDRFSAERTGGSVSTLTIQRTQQEDSAVYLCASSLVTGSSGANVLTFGAGSRLTVL.

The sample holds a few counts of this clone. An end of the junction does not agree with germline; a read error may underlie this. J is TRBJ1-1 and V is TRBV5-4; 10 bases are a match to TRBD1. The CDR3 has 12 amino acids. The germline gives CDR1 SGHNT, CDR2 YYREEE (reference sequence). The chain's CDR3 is CASSLGQGEAFF. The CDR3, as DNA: TGTGCCAGCAGTTTGGGACAGGGGGAAGCTTTCTTT.

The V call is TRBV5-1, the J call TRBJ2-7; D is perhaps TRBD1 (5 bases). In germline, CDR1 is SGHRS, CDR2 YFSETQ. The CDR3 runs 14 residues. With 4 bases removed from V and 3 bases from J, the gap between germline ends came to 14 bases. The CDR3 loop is CASSPRVSIYEQYF. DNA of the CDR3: TGCGCCAGCAGCCCCAGGGTCTCCATCTACGAGCAGTACTTC.